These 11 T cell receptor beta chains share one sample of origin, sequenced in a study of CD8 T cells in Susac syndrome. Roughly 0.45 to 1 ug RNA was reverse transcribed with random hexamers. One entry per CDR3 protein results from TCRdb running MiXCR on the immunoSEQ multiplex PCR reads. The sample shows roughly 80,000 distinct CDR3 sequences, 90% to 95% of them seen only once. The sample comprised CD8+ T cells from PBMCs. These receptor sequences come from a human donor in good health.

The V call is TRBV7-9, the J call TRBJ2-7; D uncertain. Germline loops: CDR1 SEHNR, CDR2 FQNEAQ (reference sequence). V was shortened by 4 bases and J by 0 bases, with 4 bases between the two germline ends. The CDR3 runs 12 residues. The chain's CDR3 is CASSSSSYEQYV. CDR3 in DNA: TGTGCCAGCAGCTCTAGCTCCTACGAGCAGTACGTC.

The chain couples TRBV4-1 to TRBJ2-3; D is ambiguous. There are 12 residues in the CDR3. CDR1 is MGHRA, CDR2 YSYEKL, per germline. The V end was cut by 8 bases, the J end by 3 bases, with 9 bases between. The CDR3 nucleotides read TGCGCCAGCCCCCTCCTTACAGATACGCAGTATTTT. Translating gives CASPLLTDTQYF.

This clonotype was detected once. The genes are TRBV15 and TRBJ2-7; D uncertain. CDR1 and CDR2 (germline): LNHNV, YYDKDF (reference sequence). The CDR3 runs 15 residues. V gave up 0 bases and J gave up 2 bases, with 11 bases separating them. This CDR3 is CATSRDRSAAYEQYF. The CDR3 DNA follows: TGTGCCACCAGCAGAGACCGGAGTGCCGCCTACGAGCAGTACTTC.

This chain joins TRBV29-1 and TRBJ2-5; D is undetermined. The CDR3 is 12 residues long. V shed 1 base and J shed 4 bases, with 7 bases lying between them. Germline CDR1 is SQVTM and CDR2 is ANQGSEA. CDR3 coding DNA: TGCAGCGTTGAAGGGCGGTTAGAGACCCAGTACTTC. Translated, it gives CSVEGRLETQYF.

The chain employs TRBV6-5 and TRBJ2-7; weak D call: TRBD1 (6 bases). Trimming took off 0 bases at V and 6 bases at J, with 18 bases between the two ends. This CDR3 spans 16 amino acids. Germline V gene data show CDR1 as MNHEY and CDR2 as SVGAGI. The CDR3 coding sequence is TGTGCCAGCAGTTACTCGCAGAACAGGGTGCTTCCCGAGCAGTACTTC. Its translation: CASSYSQNRVLPEQYF.

CDR3 sequence reads: CSAGTGWASDTQYF. In DNA form, the CDR3 reads TGCAGCGCTGGGACAGGTTGGGCCTCGGATACGCAGTATTTT. This chain links TRBV29-1 with TRBJ2-3; TRBD1 matches at 8 bases. The germline V gene encodes CDR1 SQVTM and CDR2 ANQGSEA. This CDR3 is 14 amino acids long. With V trimmed by 7 bases and J by 6 bases, 12 bases remained unmatched.

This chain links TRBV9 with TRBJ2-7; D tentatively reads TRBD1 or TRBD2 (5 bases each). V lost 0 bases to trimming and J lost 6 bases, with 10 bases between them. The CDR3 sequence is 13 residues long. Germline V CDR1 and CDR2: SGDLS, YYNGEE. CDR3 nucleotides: TGTGCCAGCAGCGTAGGGGACGGAGGCGAGCAGTACTTC. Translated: CASSVGDGGEQYF.

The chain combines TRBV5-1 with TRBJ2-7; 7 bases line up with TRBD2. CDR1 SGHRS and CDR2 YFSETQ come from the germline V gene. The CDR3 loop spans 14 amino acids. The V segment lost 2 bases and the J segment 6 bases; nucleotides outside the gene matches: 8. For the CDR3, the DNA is TGCGCCAGCAGCTTCGGGACTACCGTCGGCGAGCAGTACTTC. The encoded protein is CASSFGTTVGEQYF.

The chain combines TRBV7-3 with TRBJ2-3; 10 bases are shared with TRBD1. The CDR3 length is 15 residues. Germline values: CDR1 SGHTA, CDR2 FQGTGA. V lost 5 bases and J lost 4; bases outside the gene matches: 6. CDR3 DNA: TGTGCCAGCAGCCAGACAGGGGGCATTGCAGATACGCAGTATTTT. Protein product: CASSQTGGIADTQYF.

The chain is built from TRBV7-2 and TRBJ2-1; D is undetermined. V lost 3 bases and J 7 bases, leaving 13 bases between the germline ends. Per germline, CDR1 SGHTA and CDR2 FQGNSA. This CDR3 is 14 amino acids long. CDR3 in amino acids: CASSFYPGRNEQFF. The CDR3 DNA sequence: TGTGCCAGCAGCTTCTACCCGGGTCGGAATGAGCAGTTCTTC.

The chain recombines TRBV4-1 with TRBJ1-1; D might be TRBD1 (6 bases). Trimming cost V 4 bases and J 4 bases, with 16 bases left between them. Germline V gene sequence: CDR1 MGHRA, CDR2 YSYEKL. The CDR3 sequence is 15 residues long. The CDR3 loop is CASSPPSGGRTEAFF. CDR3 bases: TGCGCCAGCAGCCCGCCGAGTGGGGGGCGCACTGAAGCTTTCTTT.